A single sample gave rise to the 27 T cell receptor beta chains below, sequenced in a study of immune evolution from preneoplasia to lung adenocarcinoma. The assay was immunoSEQ multiplex PCR, and TCRdb's table has in-frame clones only and misses some. The sample contains under 5,500 clones, about 85% of which appear only once. The sample consisted of FFPE invasive lung adenocarcinoma tissue. Receptor source: a person aged 45-65 years with lung adenocarcinoma.

The chain recombines TRBV4-1 with TRBJ1-1; 10 bases line up with TRBD1. CDR3 length: 17 amino acids. Germline loops: CDR1 MGHRA, CDR2 YSYEKL. With 1 base clipped from V and 0 bases from J, the junction kept 5 bases outside the gene matches. CDR3 nucleotide sequence: TGCGCCAGCAGCCAAGCCGGACAGGGGGTGATGAACACTGAAGCTTTCTTT. Protein product: CASSQAGQGVMNTEAFF.

There are a few counts of this clone. The chain couples TRBV9 to TRBJ2-3; unclear D gene. V was cut by 2 bases and J by 2 bases, with 3 bases left in between. Germline V gives CDR1 SGDLS, CDR2 YYNGEE. The length of the CDR3 is 12 residues. The CDR3: CASSVYTDTQYF. CDR3 sequence (DNA): TGTGCCAGCAGCGTCTACACAGATACGCAGTATTTT.

The chain couples TRBV7-9 to TRBJ2-7; D is uncertain. This CDR3 spans 13 amino acids. Trimming took off 6 bases at V and 0 bases at J, with 9 bases between the two ends. Looked up from germline, CDR1 is SEHNR and CDR2 is FQNEAQ (reference sequence). CDR3 sequence reads: CASRGPSSYEQYF. DNA of the CDR3: TGTGCCAGCAGAGGGCCAAGCTCCTACGAGCAGTACTTC.

The genes are TRBV21-1 and TRBJ2-1; whether TRBD1, the table's D call, matches the DNA was not checked. TRBV21-1 is a pseudogene. The CDR3 consists of 14 residues. This chain's CDR3 is CARGGQGRNNEQFF. The CDR3 DNA reads as TGTGCCAGGGGGGGACAGGGAAGGAACAATGAGCAGTTCTTC.

The rearrangement joins TRBV15 to TRBJ2-3; TRBD2 matches at 8 bases. The CDR3 spans 18 residues. V gave up 3 bases and J gave up 1 base; unmatched junction bases: 12. The germline V gene has CDR1 LNHNV and CDR2 YYDKDF (reference sequence). Here the CDR3 reads CATSSGTSSSWGTDTQYF. In DNA form, the CDR3 reads TGTGCCACCAGCAGCGGGACTAGTAGTAGTTGGGGCACAGATACGCAGTATTTT.

This rearrangement joins TRBV20-1 to TRBJ2-7, with D possibly TRBD2 on 5 matching bases. CDR1 and CDR2 from the germline V gene are DFQATT and SNEGSKA (reference sequence). The V end lost 5 bases, the J end lost 0 bases, and 5 bases lay between the germline ends. CDR3 length equals 11 residues. The CDR3 DNA reads as TGCAGTGCTCGGGACTCCTACGAGCAGTACTTC. It is translated as CSARDSYEQYF.

The chain carries TRBV7-2 and TRBJ2-1, with a tentative D call TRBD2 (5 bases). The germline V and J ends were trimmed by 4 bases and 7 bases, with 11 bases remaining between them. The CDR3 has 13 residues. CDR1 SGHTA and CDR2 FQGNSA come from the germline V gene. CDR3 region: CASSSQGSNEQFF. The DNA of the CDR3 is TGTGCCAGCAGCTCCCAAGGGAGTAATGAGCAGTTCTTC.

The gene calls are TRBV10-2 and TRBJ2-7, with a weak D call TRBD1 (6 bases). V was cut by 6 bases and J by 2 bases, with 14 bases left in between. Per the germline V gene, CDR1 is WSHSY and CDR2 is SAAADI. The CDR3 runs to 14 residues. The CDR3 DNA sequence: TGCGCCAGCAGGTCCGGGACAACTACCTACGAGCAGTACTTC. Translated: CASRSGTTTYEQYF.

The chain has TRBV6-1 and TRBJ1-4; D gene uncertain. V lost 4 bases and J 7 bases, leaving 10 bases between the germline ends. Germline V gene lookup returns CDR1 MNHNS and CDR2 SASEGT. CDR3 length: 13 residues. The CDR3: CASSATRGEKLFF. CDR3 nucleotide sequence: TGTGCCAGCAGTGCGACCCGGGGTGAAAAACTGTTTTTT.

The chain recombines TRBV11-2 with TRBJ1-2; D remains ambiguous. The germline V and J ends were trimmed by 0 bases and 5 bases, with 13 bases remaining between them. The CDR3 loop spans 15 amino acids. CDR1 and CDR2 (germline): SGHAT, FQNNGV. CDR3 in DNA: TGTGCCAGCAGCTTAGAAGGAGTTACCGCTTATGGCTACACCTTC. The encoded protein is CASSLEGVTAYGYTF.

The chain links TRBV11-2 to TRBJ2-1, with D hard to call. Germline values: CDR1 SGHAT, CDR2 FQNNGV. Trimming pared 0 bases from V and 0 bases from J, leaving 9 bases between. This CDR3 region has 16 residues. CDR3 sequence: CASSLDYRSSYNEQFF. CDR3 sequence (DNA): TGTGCCAGCAGCTTAGATTACCGAAGCTCCTACAATGAGCAGTTCTTC.

This chain uses TRBV28 with TRBJ2-5, with D possibly matching TRBD2 (6 bases). The length of the CDR3 is 13 residues. Germline V CDR1 and CDR2: MDHEN, SYDVKM. The germline V and J ends were trimmed by 3 bases and 6 bases, with 11 bases remaining between them. In DNA form, the CDR3 reads TGTGCCAGCAGTTTTTACGGGAGCAAGACCCAGTACTTC. Translated: CASSFYGSKTQYF.

This clone turned up a few times. The gene calls are TRBV30 and TRBJ1-5, with 7 positions matching TRBD1. This CDR3 contains 14 residues. Unmatched junction bases numbered 4, after V lost 2 bases and J lost 3 bases. Germline V lookup: CDR1 GTSNPN, CDR2 SVGIG (reference sequence). CDR3 coding DNA: TGTGCCTGGAGTTCGACAGGGCCCAATCAGCCCCAGCATTTT. It yields the protein CAWSSTGPNQPQHF.

A single count supports this clone. V usage is TRBV28 and J usage is TRBJ1-5, with 8 bases lining up with TRBD1. Germline values: CDR1 MDHEN, CDR2 SYDVKM. This CDR3 is 16 amino acids long. V lost 4 bases, J lost 0 bases, and 5 bases stayed unmatched. The CDR3 here is CASSSLGQGSNQPQHF. The CDR3 DNA is TGTGCCAGCAGTTCCCTCGGACAGGGTAGCAATCAGCCCCAGCATTTT.

For this clone: A junction boundary mismatches the germline segment, possibly from a read error. DNA of the CDR3: TGTACCAGCAGCGTAGACTCGACTTCAGATGAGCAGTTCTTC. Its protein is CTSSVDSTSDEQFF. The chain has TRBV9 and TRBJ2-1; D is undetermined. The V gene's germline CDR1 is SGDLS and CDR2 YYNGEE. The CDR3 has 14 residues.

This clone has only one observation. V and J are TRBV2 and TRBJ2-7; tentative D call: TRBD2 (6 bases). The germline V gene encodes CDR1 SNHLY and CDR2 FYNNEI. This CDR3 is built from 17 residues. Trimming stripped 0 bases from V and 2 bases from J, with 17 bases between. The CDR3 region has the DNA TGTGCCAGCAGTGAAGCGCTTCGGAGACTAGTGCCCTACGAGCAGTACTTC. Its translation: CASSEALRRLVPYEQYF.

The chain combines TRBV11-2 with TRBJ2-3; possible D gene TRBD2, 5 bases. This CDR3 region has 16 residues. Germline V gene data show CDR1 as SGHAT and CDR2 as FQNNGV. Between the trimmed V and J ends, which lost 1 base and 6 bases, there was a span of 17 bases. CDR3 in amino acids: CASSLGRLALRDTQYF. In DNA form, the CDR3 reads TGTGCCAGCAGCTTAGGTCGGTTAGCGCTCCGGGATACGCAGTATTTT. The variable domain in full, completed from reference TRBV11-2 and TRBJ2-3, reads EAGVAQSPRYKIIEKRQSVAFWCNPISGHATLYWYQQILGQGPKLLIQFQNNGVVDDSQLPKDRFSAERLKGVDSTLKIQPAKLEDSAVYLCASSLGRLALRDTQYFGPGTRLTVL.

This clone showed up just a few times. The J gene is TRBJ1-1, the V gene TRBV7-2; D gene unclear. Germline-derived CDR1 and CDR2 are SGHTA and FQGNSA. V was cut by 1 base and J by 1 base, with 10 bases left in between. The CDR3 loop spans 15 amino acids. The DNA of the CDR3 is TGTGCCAGCAGCTTAGTGGTCGTGGAGAACACTGAAGCTTTCTTT. Translation: CASSLVVVENTEAFF. Full variable domain (outside the CDR3, taken from reference TRBV7-2 and TRBJ1-1): GAGVSQSPSNKVTEKGKDVELRCDPISGHTALYWYRQSLGQGLEFLIYFQGNSAPDKSGLPSDRFSAERTGGSVSTLTIQRTQQEDSAVYLCASSLVVVENTEAFFGQGTRLTVV.

The chain carries TRBV19 and TRBJ2-6; no definite D call. The CDR3 is 16 residues long. CDR1 is LNHDA and CDR2 is SQIVND in the germline V gene (reference sequence). Trimming removed 8 bases from V and 0 bases from J, with 14 bases in between. The CDR3, as DNA: TGTGCCAGTGCCTCCCGTGTGAGCTCTGGGGCCAACGTCCTGACTTTC. Its translation is CASASRVSSGANVLTF.

The chain carries TRBV2 and TRBJ2-3; tentatively, D is TRBD1 (6 bases). The length of the CDR3 is 15 residues. Trimming left V 4 bases short and J 4 bases short, with 15 bases between. Germline V gives CDR1 SNHLY, CDR2 FYNNEI. For the CDR3, the DNA is TGTGCCAGCAGTGTGAGGGGGATGGGCCCAGATACGCAGTATTTT. This sequence encodes CASSVRGMGPDTQYF.

This chain joins TRBV4-1 and TRBJ2-7; unclear D gene. In germline, CDR1 is MGHRA, CDR2 YSYEKL. The V and J ends lost 4 bases and 2 bases respectively, with 12 bases between them. CDR3 size: 14 residues. CDR3 sequence: CASSPRQNAYEQYF. The DNA of the CDR3 is TGCGCCAGCAGCCCTCGGCAGAATGCCTACGAGCAGTACTTC.

The CDR3 bases are TGTGCCATCAGAGATACAGGTGACCACAATGAGCAGTTCTTC. It specifies CAIRDTGDHNEQFF. The rearrangement links TRBV10-3 to TRBJ2-1, with a possible D match to TRBD1 (5 bases). The CDR3 totals 14 residues. CDR1 and CDR2 (germline): ENHRY, SYGVKD. V lost 6 bases and J lost 5, with 14 bases in between.

V and J are TRBV28 and TRBJ1-5; D is unclear. The CDR3 length is 13 residues. V was clipped by 1 base and J by 6 bases, with 7 bases between them. CDR1 is MDHEN, CDR2 SYDVKM, per germline. For the CDR3, the DNA is TGTGCCAGCAGTTTATTGGGGATTCAGCCCCAGCATTTT. As protein: CASSLLGIQPQHF.

The V gene is TRBV4-2, the J gene TRBJ2-1; 14 positions match TRBD2. The V and J ends lost 4 bases and 7 bases, in that order; junction bases with no gene match: 6. The CDR3 is made up of 16 amino acids. From germline, CDR1 is LGHNA and CDR2 YNFKEQ. DNA for the CDR3: TGTGCCAGCAGCCGAGGGGGACTAGCGGGGGATAATGAGCAGTTCTTC. It encodes CASSRGGLAGDNEQFF.

This clone was counted a single time. V is TRBV25-1 and J is TRBJ2-4, with a tentative D call TRBD2 (5 bases). This CDR3 comprises 12 residues. Germline V gives CDR1 MGHDK, CDR2 SYGVNS. The V end was cut by 7 bases, the J end by 9 bases, with 13 bases between. DNA for the CDR3: TGTGCCAGCAACAAGGGCGAGGGCATTCAGTACTTC. This codes for CASNKGEGIQYF.

The genes are TRBV29-1 and TRBJ2-5; 10 nucleotides agree with TRBD2. The CDR3 extends over 16 amino acids. J lost 4 bases, V lost 6 bases, and 14 bases had no gene match. In germline, CDR1 is SQVTM, CDR2 ANQGSEA. CDR3 DNA: TGCAGCGTGGAGACCCCCGGGACTAGCGCCCTAGAGACCCAGTACTTC. This sequence encodes CSVETPGTSALETQYF.

CDR3 coding DNA: TGTGCCATCAGTGAGCCAGGACAGGGAATAGCAGATACGCAGTATTTT. This sequence encodes CAISEPGQGIADTQYF. This rearrangement joins TRBV10-3 to TRBJ2-3; 8 bases map to TRBD1. The junction had 8 bases not matched to a gene; V was cut back by 2 bases and J by 4 bases. The CDR3 length is 16 residues. The germline CDR1 and CDR2 sequences are ENHRY and SYGVKD.